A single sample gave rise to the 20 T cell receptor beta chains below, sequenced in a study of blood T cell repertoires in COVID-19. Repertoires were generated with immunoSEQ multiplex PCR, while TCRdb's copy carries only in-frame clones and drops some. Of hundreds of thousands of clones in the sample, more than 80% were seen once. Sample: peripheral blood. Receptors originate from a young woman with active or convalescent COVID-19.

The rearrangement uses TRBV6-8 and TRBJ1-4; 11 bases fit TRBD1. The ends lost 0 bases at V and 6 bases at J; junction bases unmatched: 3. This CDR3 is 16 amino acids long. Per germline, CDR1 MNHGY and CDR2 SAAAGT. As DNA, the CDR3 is TGTGCCAGCAGTTACTCGAGGACAGGGGGCCATGAAAAACTGTTTTTT. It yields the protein CASSYSRTGGHEKLFF.

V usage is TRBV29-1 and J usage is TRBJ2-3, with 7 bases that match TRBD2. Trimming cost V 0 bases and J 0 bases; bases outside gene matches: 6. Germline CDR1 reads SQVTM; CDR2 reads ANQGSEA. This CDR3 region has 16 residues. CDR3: CSVEDSPSGSTDTQYF. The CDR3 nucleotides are TGCAGCGTTGAAGACTCCCCTAGCGGTAGCACAGATACGCAGTATTTT.

CDR3 sequence (DNA): TGTGCCTGGCGGACCAGCGGGAGCAATCAGCCCCAGCATTTT. Its protein is CAWRTSGSNQPQHF. The chain has TRBV30 and TRBJ1-5; D gene uncertain. CDR1 and CDR2 from the germline V gene are GTSNPN and SVGIG (reference sequence). The CDR3 loop spans 14 amino acids. V shed 5 bases and J shed 1 base, with 12 bases lying between them. Variable domain in full (rest from reference TRBV30 and TRBJ1-5): SQTIHQWPATLVQPVGSPLSLECTVEGTSNPNLYWYRQAAGRGLQLLFYSVGIGQISSEVPQNLSASRPQDRQFILSSKKLLLSDSGFYLCAWRTSGSNQPQHFGDGTRLSIL.

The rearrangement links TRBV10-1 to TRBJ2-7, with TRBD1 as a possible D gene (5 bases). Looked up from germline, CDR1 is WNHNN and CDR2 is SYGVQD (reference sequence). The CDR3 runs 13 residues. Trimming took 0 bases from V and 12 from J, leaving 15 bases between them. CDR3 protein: CASSESFQGGLYF. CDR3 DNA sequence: TGCGCCAGCAGTGAGTCGTTTCAGGGTGGGCTGTACTTC.

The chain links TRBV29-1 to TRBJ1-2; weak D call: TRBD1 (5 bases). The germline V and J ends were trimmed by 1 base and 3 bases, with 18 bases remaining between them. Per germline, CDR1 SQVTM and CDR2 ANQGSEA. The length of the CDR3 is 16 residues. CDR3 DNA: TGCAGCGTTGAAGCCCTCAAGTGGGGGGGTGACTATGGCTACACCTTC. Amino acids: CSVEALKWGGDYGYTF.

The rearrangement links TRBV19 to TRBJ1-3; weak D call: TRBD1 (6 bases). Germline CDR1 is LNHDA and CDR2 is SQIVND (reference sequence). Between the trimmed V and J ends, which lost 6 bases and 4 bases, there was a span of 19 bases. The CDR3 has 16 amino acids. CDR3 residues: CASSPLGGFDGNTIYF. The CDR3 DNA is TGTGCCAGTAGCCCCTTAGGGGGATTCGACGGAAACACCATATATTTT.

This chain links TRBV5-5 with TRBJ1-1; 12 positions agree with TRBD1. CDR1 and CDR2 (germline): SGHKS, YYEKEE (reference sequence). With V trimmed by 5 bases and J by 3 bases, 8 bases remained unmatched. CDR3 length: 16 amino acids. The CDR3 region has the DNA TGTGCCAGCAGTGGGACAGGGGGCTCTTTGGACACTGAAGCTTTCTTT. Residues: CASSGTGGSLDTEAFF. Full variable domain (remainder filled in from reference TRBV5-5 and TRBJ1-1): DAGVTQSPTHLIKTRGQQVTLRCSPISGHKSVSWYQQVLGQGPQFIFQYYEKEERGRGNFPDRFSARQFPNYSSELNVNALLLGDSALYLCASSGTGGSLDTEAFFGQGTRLTVV.

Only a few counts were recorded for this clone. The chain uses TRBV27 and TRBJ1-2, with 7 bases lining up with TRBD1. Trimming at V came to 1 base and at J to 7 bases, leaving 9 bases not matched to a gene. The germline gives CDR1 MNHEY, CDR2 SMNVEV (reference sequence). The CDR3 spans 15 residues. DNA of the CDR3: TGTGCCAGCAGTTTATACCGTGGACAGGTGGGTGGCTACACCTTC. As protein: CASSLYRGQVGGYTF.

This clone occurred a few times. CDR3 in DNA: TGTGCCAGCAGTGAAGGCGGGGGGTTTGGAGCTTTCTTT. Its translation: CASSEGGGFGAFF. V usage is TRBV6-1 and J usage is TRBJ1-1; maybe TRBD1 (5 bases). This CDR3 comprises 13 residues. V was cut by 1 base and J by 10 bases, with 13 bases left in between. Germline-derived CDR1 and CDR2 are MNHNS and SASEGT.

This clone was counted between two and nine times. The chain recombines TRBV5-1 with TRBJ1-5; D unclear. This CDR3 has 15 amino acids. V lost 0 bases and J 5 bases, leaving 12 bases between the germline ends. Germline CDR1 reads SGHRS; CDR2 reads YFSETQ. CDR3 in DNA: TGCGCCAGCAGCTTGGACAGTGGTTTGGATCAGCCCCAGCATTTT. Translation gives CASSLDSGLDQPQHF. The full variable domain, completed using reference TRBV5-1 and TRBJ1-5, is KAGVTQTPRYLIKTRGQQVTLSCSPISGHRSVSWYQQTPGQGLQFLFEYFSETQRNKGNFPGRFSGRQFSNSRSEMNVSTLELGDSALYLCASSLDSGLDQPQHFGDGTRLSIL.

The CDR3 reads CASSPQGTEAFF. The DNA for the CDR3 is TGTGCCAGCAGTCCCCAGGGTACTGAAGCTTTCTTT. The chain uses TRBV12-3 or TRBV12-4 and TRBJ1-1, with D perhaps TRBD1 (5 bases). This CDR3 comprises 12 residues. The V gene lost 5 bases and the J gene lost 5 bases, with 9 bases spanning the gap.

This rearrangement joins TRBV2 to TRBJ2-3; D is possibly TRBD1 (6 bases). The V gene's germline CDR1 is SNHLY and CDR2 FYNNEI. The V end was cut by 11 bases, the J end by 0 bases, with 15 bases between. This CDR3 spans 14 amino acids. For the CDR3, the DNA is TGTGCCGTCAGAGCAGGGGAGAGCACAGATACGCAGTATTTT. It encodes CAVRAGESTDTQYF.

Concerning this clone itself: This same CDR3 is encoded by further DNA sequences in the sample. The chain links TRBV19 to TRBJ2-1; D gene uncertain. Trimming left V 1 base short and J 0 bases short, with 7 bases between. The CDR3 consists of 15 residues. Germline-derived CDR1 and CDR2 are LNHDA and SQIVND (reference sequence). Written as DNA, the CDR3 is TGTGCCAGTAGTATAGGGAGTAGCTCCTACAATGAGCAGTTCTTC. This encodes CASSIGSSSYNEQFF.

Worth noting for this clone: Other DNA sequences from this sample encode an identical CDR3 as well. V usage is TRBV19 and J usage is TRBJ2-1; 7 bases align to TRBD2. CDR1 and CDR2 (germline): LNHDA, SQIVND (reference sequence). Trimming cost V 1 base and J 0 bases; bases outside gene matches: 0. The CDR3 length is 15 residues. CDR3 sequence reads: CASSIAGGSYNEQFF. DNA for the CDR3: TGTGCCAGTAGTATAGCGGGGGGCTCCTACAATGAGCAGTTCTTC. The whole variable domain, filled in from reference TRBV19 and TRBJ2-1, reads DGGITQSPKYLFRKEGQNVTLSCEQNLNHDAMYWYRQDPGQGLRLIYYSQIVNDFQKGDIAEGYSVSREKKESFPLTVTSAQKNPTAFYLCASSIAGGSYNEQFFGPGTRLTVL.

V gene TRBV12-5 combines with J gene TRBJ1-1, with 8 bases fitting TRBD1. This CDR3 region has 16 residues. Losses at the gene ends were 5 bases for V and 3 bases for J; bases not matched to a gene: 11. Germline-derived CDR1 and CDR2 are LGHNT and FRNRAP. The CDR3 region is CASGSKRDRQDTEAFF. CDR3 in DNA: TGTGCTAGTGGTAGCAAACGGGACAGGCAAGACACTGAAGCTTTCTTT.

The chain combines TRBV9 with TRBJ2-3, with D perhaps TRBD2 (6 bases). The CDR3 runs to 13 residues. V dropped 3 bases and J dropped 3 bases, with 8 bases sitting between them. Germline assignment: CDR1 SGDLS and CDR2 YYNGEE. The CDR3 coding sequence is TGTGCCAGCAGCGCCGGGACTACAGATACGCAGTATTTT. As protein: CASSAGTTDTQYF.

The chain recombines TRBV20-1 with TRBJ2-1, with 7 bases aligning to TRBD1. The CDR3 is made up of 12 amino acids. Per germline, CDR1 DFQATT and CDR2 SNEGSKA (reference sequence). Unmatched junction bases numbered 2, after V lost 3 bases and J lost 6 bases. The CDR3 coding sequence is TGCAGTGCTAGTCCAGGGGGCAATGAGCAGTTCTTC. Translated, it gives CSASPGGNEQFF.

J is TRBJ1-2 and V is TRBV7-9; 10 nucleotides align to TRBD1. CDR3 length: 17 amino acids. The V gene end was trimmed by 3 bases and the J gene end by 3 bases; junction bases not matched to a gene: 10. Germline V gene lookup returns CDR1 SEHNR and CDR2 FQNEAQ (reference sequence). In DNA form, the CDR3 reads TGTGCCAGCAGCTTGGGTTTTGGGACAGGGGAGGACTATGGCTACACCTTC. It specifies CASSLGFGTGEDYGYTF.

The CDR3 spells CASSFKGRVISPLHF. The CDR3 region has the DNA TGTGCCAGCAGTTTTAAGGGCAGGGTTATATCACCCCTCCACTTT. The gene calls are TRBV27 and TRBJ1-6; the D gene is possibly TRBD1 (5 bases). V was pared by 3 bases and J by 10 bases, with 16 bases between. CDR1 and CDR2 (germline): MNHEY, SMNVEV (reference sequence). The CDR3 spans 15 residues.

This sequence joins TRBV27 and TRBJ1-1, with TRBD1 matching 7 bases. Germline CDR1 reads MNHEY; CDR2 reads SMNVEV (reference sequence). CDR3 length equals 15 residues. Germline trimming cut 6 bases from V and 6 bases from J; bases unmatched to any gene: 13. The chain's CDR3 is CASRPLTGYGSEAFF. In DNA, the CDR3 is TGTGCCAGCAGGCCTTTGACAGGGTACGGATCTGAAGCTTTCTTT.